These 5 T cell receptor beta chains were all obtained from the same sample, sequenced in a study of cytomegalovirus exposure and HLA in healthy donors. Vbeta (60) and Jbeta (13) primers were used in the PCR. Sequencing used immunoSEQ multiplex PCR; TCRdb keeps in-frame clones, though not all of them. The sample carries under 200,000 clones, 77% recorded once. The sample comprised PBMCs. The origin of the receptors is a man aged 30 to 39 in good health and CMV-seropositive.

Here the CDR3 reads CASSLPGGGSGANVLTF. CDR3 DNA: TGTGCCAGCAGCTTACCAGGGGGCGGATCTGGGGCCAACGTCCTGACTTTC. J is TRBJ2-6 and V is TRBV5-5; 8 bases align to TRBD1. Per the germline V gene, CDR1 is SGHKS and CDR2 is YYEKEE (reference sequence). CDR3 size: 17 residues. V gave up 2 bases and J gave up 1 base; unmatched junction bases: 5.

V is TRBV4-1 and J is TRBJ1-1; D might be TRBD1 (5 bases). Germline CDR1 MGHRA, CDR2 YSYEKL. Trimming stripped 0 bases from V and 6 bases from J, with 8 bases between. The CDR3 runs 13 residues. DNA of the CDR3: TGCGCCAGCAGCCAAGAGATGGGGCCTGAAGCTTTCTTT. It codes for CASSQEMGPEAFF.

Worth noting for this clone: Other nucleotide sequences from this sample produce the same CDR3. V usage is TRBV29-1 and J usage is TRBJ1-4; D unclear. CDR1 is SQVTM and CDR2 is ANQGSEA in the germline V gene. The CDR3 loop spans 14 amino acids. V gave up 3 bases and J gave up 5 bases, with 13 bases separating them. CDR3 DNA: TGCAGCGTTGAGGAGGGATACGTGAATGAAAAACTGTTTTTT. It yields the protein CSVEEGYVNEKLFF. Filled out from reference TRBV29-1 and TRBJ1-4, the complete variable domain reads SAVISQKPSRDICQRGTSLTIQCQVDSQVTMMFWYRQQPGQSLTLIATANQGSEATYESGFVIDKFPISRPNLTFSTLTVSNMSPEDSSIYLCSVEEGYVNEKLFFGSGTQLSVL.

The gene calls are TRBV5-1 and TRBJ2-2, with a tentative D call TRBD1 (6 bases). Between the trimmed V and J ends, which lost 2 bases and 3 bases, there was a span of 11 bases. CDR3 length: 15 amino acids. Germline V gene lookup returns CDR1 SGHRS and CDR2 YFSETQ. CDR3 sequence: CASSFGSGDTGELFF. CDR3 coding DNA: TGCGCCAGCAGCTTTGGGTCAGGGGACACCGGGGAGCTGTTTTTT.

This clone came up once. The V call is TRBV11-2, the J call TRBJ2-1; 7 bases align to TRBD1. CDR1 and CDR2 (germline): SGHAT, FQNNGV. Germline trimming cut 5 bases from V and 9 bases from J; bases unmatched to any gene: 13. This CDR3 is 15 amino acids long. CDR3 DNA sequence: TGTGCCAGCAGCCAGGGGGACAGATACAATGGTGAGCAGTTCTTC. Its protein product is CASSQGDRYNGEQFF.